This T cell receptor beta chain was profiled in a study of T cell responses to AZD1222 COVID-19 vaccine. As regards this clone: The antigen is unknown.

The CDR3 is 14 residues long. V was clipped by 4 bases and J by 6 bases, with 13 bases between them. Germline V gives CDR1 ENHRY, CDR2 SYGVKD. Whole-study findings and limits: Spike-specific TCRs gained breadth and depth after people received two AZD1222 doses. Reports say nearly half of spike-specific TCRs go after unmutated variant regions.

Assay used: immunoSEQ multiplex PCR; TCRdb lists only in-frame clones, some missing. The repertoire holds about 120,000 clones, about nine tenths seen once, with around 1% in the top ten. Source: peripheral blood, taken 28 days after the second AZD1222 dose. The chain carries TRBV10-3 and TRBJ2-1, with D possibly matching TRBD2 (5 bases). The sequence derives from an adult who received the AZD1222 COVID-19 vaccine. CDR3 protein: CAISASLVSNEQFF. In nucleotides, the CDR3 is TGTGCCATCAGTGCCTCACTAGTTTCCAATGAGCAGTTCTTC.